This entry lists 8 T cell receptor beta chains sequenced from one sample in a study of regulatory dendritic cells for organ transplantation. Only in-frame clones appear in the TCRdb table, and some are missing; sequencing was by immunoSEQ multiplex PCR. This table holds approximately 35,000 clones, about 89% found once. The sample consisted of naive CD4+ T cells from blood. Subset indicated: CD45RA+ naive T cells. These receptors were obtained from a human donor in good health.

The genes are TRBV7-9 and TRBJ1-1; D unresolved. V lost 1 base and J 1 base, leaving 7 bases between the germline ends. Looked up from germline, CDR1 is SEHNR and CDR2 is FQNEAQ (reference sequence). This CDR3 comprises 14 residues. The DNA for the CDR3 is TGTGCCAGCAGCTTAGGGCGGCCGAACACTGAAGCTTTCTTT. It yields the protein CASSLGRPNTEAFF.

The gene calls are TRBV6-5 and TRBJ1-1, with no clear D. This CDR3 region has 15 residues. Germline CDR1 and CDR2: MNHEY and SVGAGI. V was trimmed by 2 bases and J by 4 bases, leaving 14 bases between them. The CDR3 here is CASSYGVPRTTEAFF. The DNA of the CDR3 is TGTGCCAGCAGTTACGGGGTCCCAAGAACCACTGAAGCTTTCTTT.

The gene calls are TRBV25-1 and TRBJ2-5; no firm D call. Matching the DNA end better, TRBJ2-7 makes the J call doubtful. Germline V gives CDR1 MGHDK, CDR2 SYGVNS. CDR3 length: 15 residues. CDR3 residues: CASSESGTGSYEQYF. CDR3 nucleotides: TGTGCCAGCAGTGAATCCGGAACCGGATCCTACGAGCAGTACTTC.

The chain carries TRBV7-9 and TRBJ1-3, with D tentatively TRBD1 (5 bases). Germline CDR1 SEHNR, CDR2 FQNEAQ (reference sequence). The CDR3 extends over 18 amino acids. Between the trimmed V and J ends, which lost 5 bases and 4 bases, there was a span of 24 bases. This CDR3 reads CASSPPMGGALSGNTIYF. In nucleotides, the CDR3 is TGTGCCAGCAGCCCACCTATGGGGGGAGCTCTCTCAGGAAACACCATATATTTT.

V gene TRBV4-2 combines with J gene TRBJ1-5; 10 bases match TRBD1. Germline trimming cut 0 bases from V and 9 bases from J; bases unmatched to any gene: 17. This CDR3 is built from 19 residues. Per germline, CDR1 LGHNA and CDR2 YNFKEQ. In DNA form, the CDR3 reads TGTGCCAGCAGCCAAGATAGGAGCCGGGACAGGGGCCGCTTCGGGCCCCAGCATTTT. It translates to CASSQDRSRDRGRFGPQHF.

This clone showed up just once. The chain employs TRBV9 and TRBJ2-2; D gene ambiguous. With 0 bases removed from V and 5 bases from J, the gap between germline ends came to 2 bases. Germline CDR1 is SGDLS and CDR2 is YYNGEE. The CDR3 loop spans 12 amino acids. CDR3 sequence reads: CASSVVTGELFF. The CDR3 region has the DNA TGTGCCAGCAGCGTAGTAACCGGGGAGCTGTTTTTT.

This sequence joins TRBV18 and TRBJ2-7; D is ambiguous. V lost 0 bases to trimming and J lost 2 bases, with 11 bases between them. Germline CDR1 is KGHSH and CDR2 is LQKENI. There are 15 residues in the CDR3. The CDR3 DNA reads as TGTGCCAGCTCACCACCGGTACAGACCGCCTACGAGCAGTACTTC. It yields the protein CASSPPVQTAYEQYF.

The chain recombines TRBV4-3 with TRBJ2-7; perhaps D is TRBD1 or TRBD2 (5 bases each). The CDR3 is 18 amino acids. V was cut by 0 bases and J by 1 base, with 19 bases left in between. Germline V gene data show CDR1 as LGHNA and CDR2 as YSLEER. This chain's CDR3 is CASSQDMGTHGRSYEQYF. The CDR3 nucleotides read TGCGCCAGCAGCCAAGATATGGGGACCCACGGTAGGTCCTACGAGCAGTACTTC.